Listed below are T cell receptor beta chains from one sample, sequenced in a study of blood T cell repertoires in COVID-19. Produced via immunoSEQ multiplex PCR; TCRdb's table is partial and in-frame only. This table has under 150,000 clones, around 89% appearing once. Material: peripheral blood. All receptors derive from a human donor in a cohort sampled during active COVID-19. CDR3s include the opening cysteine and the closing phenylalanine or tryptophan. The D gene is left open where the match is weak. The size entry is marked missing in some rows and otherwise reads once, few, many or a size class.

>TRBV6-6|-|TRBD1|TRBJ1-5
TGTGCCAGCAGAAAGGACAGGGTAAGGCAGCCCCAGCATTTT
CASRKDRVRQPQHF
>TRBV12-3/TRBV12-4|once|-|TRBJ1-1
TGTGCCAGCAGCCCCTCGAGAGGCACTGAAGCTTTCTTT
CASSPSRGTEAFF
>TRBV6-2/TRBV6-3|-|-|TRBJ2-3
TGTGCCAGCAGTAAGTGGAGCCGGGTCCCAGATACGCAGTATTTT
CASSKWSRVPDTQYF
>TRBV25-1|-|-|TRBJ1-6
TGTGCCAGCAGTGTTCGCCAGACTACGAATTCACCCCTCCACTTT
CASSVRQTTNSPLHF
>TRBV7-6|-|TRBD2|TRBJ2-1
TGTGCCAGCAGCTTGGCTAGCGGTAGCTCCTACAATGAGCAGTTCTTC
CASSLASGSSYNEQFF
>TRBV19|-|TRBD1|TRBJ1-5
TGTGCCAGTACAGGGACAGGGAGCAATCAGCCCCAGCATTTT
CASTGTGSNQPQHF
>TRBV5-1|-|-|TRBJ1-2
TGCGCCAGCAGTCCTCGGAGGCAGAACTATGGCTACACCTTC
CASSPRRQNYGYTF
>TRBV4-1|-|TRBD2|TRBJ2-1
TGCGCCAGCAGCCAAGGACTAGCGGGGGGGTATGAGCAGTTCTTC
CASSQGLAGGYEQFF
>TRBV3-1/TRBV3-2|-|-|TRBJ2-7
TGTGCCAGGAAGCTCGGACAGTCCTACGAGCAGTACTTC
CARKLGQSYEQYF
>TRBV28|-|TRBD1|TRBJ2-7
TGTGCCAGCAGTACCACAGGGGGCGGGTACGAGCAGTACTTC
CASSTTGGGYEQYF
>TRBV5-1|-|TRBD1|TRBJ2-5
TGCGCCAGCAGCCTCAGGGGGTCAGCTCCGGAGACCCAGTACTTC
CASSLRGSAPETQYF
>TRBV9|-|TRBD1|TRBJ2-3
TGTGCCAGCACCCGATCGGCCGGGACAGGGGGGGATACGCAGTATTTT
CASTRSAGTGGDTQYF
>TRBV7-9|-|-|TRBJ1-3
TGTGCCAGCAGCCCGCCAGGCTCTGGAAACACCATATATTTT
CASSPPGSGNTIYF
>TRBV7-2|-|-|TRBJ1-1
TGTGCCAGCAGCTTAGCGGGAACTAGGGCGACCTCCGGGGGAGCTTTCTTT
CASSLAGTRATSGGAFF
>TRBV7-9|-|-|TRBJ2-5
TGTGCCAGCAGCCCAGGGCCACTCGTATACTTC
CASSPGPLVYF
>TRBV12-3/TRBV12-4|once|-|TRBJ1-1
TGTGCCAGCAGTCGTCAGGGAGGGGATTGGGCTTTCTTT
CASSRQGGDWAFF
>TRBV30|-|-|TRBJ1-4
TGTGCCTGGAGTGTACAGAGGGTAACTAATGAAAAACTGTTTTTT
CAWSVQRVTNEKLFF
>TRBV4-2|-|-|TRBJ2-1
TGTGCCAGCAGCCAAGAACTCAGGGGAATAGAGTTCTTC
CASSQELRGIEFF
>TRBV25-1|-|-|TRBJ2-7
TGTGCCAGCAGTGATCCACACTCAGGGGCCCACGAGCAGTACTTC
CASSDPHSGAHEQYF
>TRBV5-1|-|-|TRBJ2-7
TGCGCCAGCAGCTCACAGGGCCCAAGGCCCTACGAGCAGTACTTC
CASSSQGPRPYEQYF
>TRBV2|-|-|TRBJ2-1
TGTGCCAGCAGTGGGAGAGGTAGGAATGAGCAGTTCTTC
CASSGRGRNEQFF
>TRBV27|-|-|TRBJ1-1
TGTGCCAGCAGTTATCGGGTCGGGGTAGTGAACACTGAAGCTTTCTTT
CASSYRVGVVNTEAFF
>TRBV9|-|-|TRBJ2-1
TGTGCCAGCAGTCGGACACTACTTTCCTACAATGAGCAGTTCTTC
CASSRTLLSYNEQFF
>TRBV7-2|-|TRBD2|TRBJ2-5
TGTGCCAGCAGCTTCCTTAGACTAGCGGGGGAGGAGACCCAGTACTTC
CASSFLRLAGEETQYF
>TRBV2|-|-|TRBJ1-1
TGTGCCAGCAGTGAAGGGGCGGGAATGAACACTGAAGCTTTCTTT
CASSEGAGMNTEAFF
>TRBV27|once|TRBD1|TRBJ1-2
TGTGCCAGCAGTCCTAGGACAGGAACCAACTATGGCTACACCTTC
CASSPRTGTNYGYTF
>TRBV27|-|-|TRBJ2-7
TGTGCCAGCAGTTCCTCCTTCCGACAAAACCACGAGCAGTACTTC
CASSSSFRQNHEQYF